The present TCR beta chain was sequenced within a study of PD-L1 blockade in urothelial cancer. This clone was counted only a few times. Here immunoSEQ multiplex PCR was the method, and the copy in TCRdb shows in-frame clones only, minus some. The profile shows some 51,000 clones, approximately 90% of them singletons. The time point here: peripheral blood 6 weeks after treatment start. The V segment lost 7 bases and the J segment 1 base; nucleotides outside the gene matches: 9. This CDR3 region has 15 residues. The germline gives CDR1 LNHDA, CDR2 SQIVND (reference sequence). The chain links TRBV19 to TRBJ2-7, with 8 bases lining up with TRBD1. The source was PBMCs, collected around atezolizumab (anti-PD-L1) treatment. The clonotype was recovered from a man in his fifties or sixties with urothelial cancer. DNA for the CDR3: TGTGCCAGTACGGTTTCCGGGACAGGATCCTACGAGCAGTACTTC. It is translated as CASTVSGTGSYEQYF.